The entry below gives a single T cell receptor beta chain sequence along with its context. Its specificity is not known. This entry belongs to a study of cytomegalovirus exposure and HLA in healthy donors. CDR3 length: 14 residues. Germline V lookup: CDR1 SGHRS, CDR2 YFSETQ. V lost 3 bases and J 1 base, leaving 10 bases between the germline ends. The study ran its PCR with 60 Vbeta and 13 Jbeta primers. Repertoires were generated with immunoSEQ multiplex PCR, while TCRdb's copy carries only in-frame clones and drops some. The table has under 200,000 clones, roughly 70% seen once. Study-level findings and limits: Later analysis reportedly placed an Asian-associated ancestry cluster below the roughly 680-donor mean in N-insertions. In vitro data verified a few CMV-associated chains as specific for CMV antigens. Cytomegalovirus association was assigned to more than 150 TCR beta chains.

The source material was PBMCs. This sequence joins TRBV5-1 and TRBJ1-1; possible D gene TRBD1, 6 bases. The receptor's source is a girl aged 5 to 17 in good health and CMV-seronegative. CDR3 region: CASSSQGQNTEAFF. The CDR3 DNA follows: TGCGCCAGCAGCTCACAGGGTCAGAACACTGAAGCTTTCTTT.